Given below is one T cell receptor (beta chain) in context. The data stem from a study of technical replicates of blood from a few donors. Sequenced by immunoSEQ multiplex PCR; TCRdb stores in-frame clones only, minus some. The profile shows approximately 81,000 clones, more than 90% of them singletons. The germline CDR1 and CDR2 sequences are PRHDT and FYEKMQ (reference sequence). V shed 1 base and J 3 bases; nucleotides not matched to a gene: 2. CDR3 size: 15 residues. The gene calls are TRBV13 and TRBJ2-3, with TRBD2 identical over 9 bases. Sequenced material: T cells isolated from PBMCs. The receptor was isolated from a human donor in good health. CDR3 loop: CASSLVREGTDTQYF. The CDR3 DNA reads TGTGCCAGCAGCTTAGTGCGGGAGGGAACAGATACGCAGTATTTT. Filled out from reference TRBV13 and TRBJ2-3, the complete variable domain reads AAGVIQSPRHLIKEKRETATLKCYPIPRHDTVYWYQQGPGQDPQFLISFYEKMQSDKGSIPDRFSAQQFSDYHSELNMSSLELGDSALYFCASSLVREGTDTQYFGPGTRLTVL.